What follows are 21 T cell receptor beta chains derived from one specimen sequenced in a study of patients and donors after allogeneic stem cell transplantation. TCRdb passed the RT-PCR reads through MiXCR, listing each CDR3 protein once. The sample carries approximately 20,000 distinct CDR3 sequences, 4.9% recorded once. Sample: blood, either unsorted or a sorted T cell fraction (not recorded which). The receptors derive from a human donor who was either an allogeneic HSCT recipient or a stem cell or donor lymphocyte infusion donor (not recorded which). It is not recorded whose cells these are; they may come from a transplant donor.

The V gene is TRBV21-1, the J gene TRBJ2-3. TRBV21-1 constitutes a pseudogene. The CDR3 covers 8 residues. CDR3 bases: TGCCTCACAGATACGCAGTATTTT. Encoded protein: CLTDTQYF.

This clonotype was seen at least ten times. The V and J genes are TRBV4-1 and TRBJ2-1; TRBD2 matches at 11 bases. Losses at the gene ends were 1 base for V and 0 bases for J; bases not matched to a gene: 8. The CDR3 extends over 19 amino acids. The germline V gene has CDR1 MGHRA and CDR2 YSYEKL. Written as DNA, the CDR3 is TGCGCCAGCAGCCAAGCCGGGACTAGCGGAAAAAGCTCCTACAATGAGCAGTTCTTC. Translation gives CASSQAGTSGKSSYNEQFF.

With regard to this clonotype: One junction end does not reproduce the germline sequence, and a read error may be involved. This chain connects TRBV6-1 to TRBJ2-1; 12 bases line up with TRBD2. Germline CDR1 reads MNHNS; CDR2 reads SASEGT. This CDR3 has 12 residues. DNA for the CDR3: TGTGCCAGCAGTCCAGGGACTAGCGGGTGGGTCTTC. Translation gives CASSPGTSGWVF.

Many counts were recorded for this clonotype. The chain couples TRBV29-1 to TRBJ2-7; D perhaps matches TRBD1 (5 bases). V was trimmed by 3 bases and J by 3 bases, leaving 12 bases between them. CDR1 is SQVTM and CDR2 is ANQGSEA in the germline V gene. This CDR3 comprises 13 residues. This CDR3 reads CSVETRERYEQYF. The CDR3 DNA reads TGCAGCGTTGAGACCAGGGAACGCTACGAGCAGTACTTC.

V usage is TRBV19 and J usage is TRBJ1-2; weak D call: TRBD1 (5 bases). The V end was cut by 2 bases, the J end by 7 bases, with 14 bases between. CDR1 is LNHDA, CDR2 SQIVND, per germline (reference sequence). The CDR3 is 14 amino acids. In DNA form, the CDR3 reads TGTGCCAGTAGTATATCAGCGGGGCCCTTTGGCTACACCTTC. Translating it yields CASSISAGPFGYTF.

This clonotype was detected once. The gene calls are TRBV2 and TRBJ2-1, with TRBD1 identical over 7 bases. Per germline, CDR1 SNHLY and CDR2 FYNNEI. The CDR3 is 16 amino acids. V dropped 2 bases and J dropped 7; count of bases not matched to a gene: 11. The CDR3 sequence is CASSELDRVIANEQFF. The CDR3 DNA reads TGTGCCAGCAGTGAATTAGACAGGGTCATCGCGAATGAGCAGTTCTTC.

V and J are TRBV28 and TRBJ2-1; a possible D gene is TRBD1 (5 bases). The CDR3 totals 14 residues. Germline loops: CDR1 MDHEN, CDR2 SYDVKM. Trimming stripped 2 bases from V and 6 bases from J, with 11 bases between. The CDR3 loop is CASSLIDRFNEQFF. The CDR3 region has the DNA TGTGCCAGCAGTTTAATCGACAGATTCAATGAGCAGTTCTTC.

This clonotype occurred many times. The rearrangement links TRBV6-6 to TRBJ1-2; maybe TRBD1 (5 bases). The germline V gene encodes CDR1 MNHNY and CDR2 SVGAGI (reference sequence). V was trimmed by 0 bases and J by 8 bases, leaving 10 bases between them. This CDR3 comprises 13 residues. The CDR3 sequence: CASSYSPSGGYTF. In nucleotides, the CDR3 is TGTGCCAGCAGTTACTCACCCTCAGGGGGCTACACCTTC.

This clonotype was seen many times. The chain joins TRBV10-3 to TRBJ1-1; the match to TRBD1 covers 9 bases. CDR1 is ENHRY and CDR2 is SYGVKD in the germline V gene. This CDR3 has 17 residues. The ends lost 2 bases at V and 1 base at J; junction bases unmatched: 8. The chain's CDR3 is CAISEVGGQGENTEAFF. The CDR3, as DNA: TGTGCCATCAGTGAGGTTGGGGGACAGGGAGAGAACACTGAAGCTTTCTTT.

This clonotype was observed many times. V and J are TRBV5-1 and TRBJ1-2, with D hard to call. Per germline, CDR1 SGHRS and CDR2 YFSETQ. This CDR3 is built from 13 residues. V gave up 7 bases and J gave up 8 bases, with 18 bases separating them. The CDR3 region has the DNA TGCGCCAGCCGCTCCCCCGGGGTAGGCGGCTACACCTTC. Its translation: CASRSPGVGGYTF.

This clonotype was detected many times. The chain combines TRBV27 with TRBJ1-1; D call uncertain. The length of the CDR3 is 16 residues. V shed 2 bases and J shed 1 base, with 14 bases lying between them. The V gene's germline CDR1 is MNHEY and CDR2 SMNVEV (reference sequence). The CDR3 bases are TGTGCCAGCAGTTTAAGAAGACTCCGGGGGAACACTGAAGCTTTCTTT. Encoded protein: CASSLRRLRGNTEAFF.

Judged by abundance, this clonotype is medium-sized (0.01 to 0.1%). This chain connects TRBV12-3 or TRBV12-4 to TRBJ2-3, with TRBD2 matching over 8 bases. Losses at the gene ends were 5 bases for V and 4 bases for J; bases not matched to a gene: 11. The length of the CDR3 is 16 residues. The CDR3 region has the DNA TGTGCCAGCAGTCACTTAGGACGCGGGGGGTCAGATACGCAGTATTTT. Translation gives CASSHLGRGGSDTQYF.

This clonotype was recorded many times. CDR3 sequence (DNA): TGTGCCAGCAGTCAGGGCGACAGGTCTTTCTACAATGAGCAGTTCTTC. It translates to CASSQGDRSFYNEQFF. This chain joins TRBV7-9 and TRBJ2-1; maybe TRBD1 (6 bases). CDR3 length: 16 amino acids. The germline V gene has CDR1 SEHNR and CDR2 FQNEAQ (reference sequence). Trimming took 6 bases from V and 3 from J, leaving 18 bases between them. Variable domain in full (rest from reference TRBV7-9 and TRBJ2-1): DTGVSQNPRHKITKRGQNVTFRCDPISEHNRLYWYRQTLGQGPEFLTYFQNEAQLEKSRLLSDRFSAERPKGSFSTLEIQRTEQGDSAMYLCASSQGDRSFYNEQFFGPGTRLTVL.

This clonotype was counted many times. The chain uses TRBV3-1 and TRBJ2-1; perhaps TRBD2 as D (5 bases). CDR3 size: 14 residues. CDR1 LGHDT and CDR2 YNNKEL come from the germline V gene (reference sequence). The V and J ends lost 1 base and 5 bases respectively, with 9 bases between them. For the CDR3, the DNA is TGTGCCAGCAGCCAAGGGACTTACAACAATGAGCAGTTCTTC. This translates into CASSQGTYNNEQFF.

J is TRBJ1-1 and V is TRBV27, with TRBD1 as a possible D gene (5 bases). Between the trimmed V and J ends, which lost 6 bases and 4 bases, there was a span of 9 bases. Germline V gene lookup returns CDR1 MNHEY and CDR2 SMNVEV (reference sequence). The CDR3 has 12 residues. For the CDR3, the DNA is TGTGCCAGCAGCCCCGGGGCCACTGAAGCTTTCTTT. Its translation: CASSPGATEAFF.

This clonotype was found a few times. The chain couples TRBV2 to TRBJ1-6; D perhaps matches TRBD1 (6 bases). The V and J ends lost 3 bases and 10 bases respectively, with 16 bases between them. The CDR3 is 15 residues long. Per germline, CDR1 SNHLY and CDR2 FYNNEI. The CDR3 loop is CASSENRVGLSPLHF. DNA of the CDR3: TGTGCCAGCAGTGAGAACAGGGTGGGATTGTCACCCCTCCACTTT.

This clonotype has at least ten counts. The chain is built from TRBV28 and TRBJ1-1, with D unresolved. The ends were cut back, 8 bases at V and 4 bases at J, with 14 bases in the middle. There are 13 residues in the CDR3. Germline V lookup: CDR1 MDHEN, CDR2 SYDVKM. The CDR3, as DNA: TGTGCCAGCTACCTTACATGGGCCACTGAAGCTTTCTTT. This gives the protein CASYLTWATEAFF.

This clonotype was picked up many times. The genes are TRBV3-1 and TRBJ2-3, with TRBD2 identical over 7 bases. Unmatched junction bases numbered 1, after V lost 0 bases and J lost 4 bases. Germline-derived CDR1 and CDR2 are LGHDT and YNNKEL (reference sequence). The CDR3 length is 14 residues. The CDR3 loop reads CASSQEGRADTQYF. The CDR3 DNA reads as TGTGCCAGCAGCCAAGAAGGGAGGGCAGATACGCAGTATTTT.

This clonotype was seen repeatedly, ten times or more. This chain connects TRBV14 to TRBJ2-1; perhaps TRBD2 as D (5 bases). The CDR3 sequence is 16 residues long. The germline V gene encodes CDR1 SGHDN and CDR2 FVKESK. Trimming stripped 0 bases from V and 12 bases from J, with 21 bases between. The CDR3 DNA sequence: TGTGCCAGCAGCCAAGATTCCCTTGGACTGTCTCGCGGGCAGTTCTTC. Translation: CASSQDSLGLSRGQFF.

There are many counts of this clonotype. CDR3 sequence reads: CASSGTTLPWKQYF. The CDR3 coding sequence is TGTGCCAGCAGCGGGACTACCCTACCTTGGAAGCAGTACTTC. The chain has TRBV28 and TRBJ2-7, with 7 nucleotides matching TRBD2. Per germline, CDR1 MDHEN and CDR2 SYDVKM. This CDR3 contains 14 residues. The trim removed 6 bases at V and 8 bases at J, leaving 13 bases unmatched.

This clonotype occurred many times. The V call is TRBV6-5, the J call TRBJ2-1, with D tentatively TRBD1 (5 bases). Deletions cut 3 bases from V and 3 bases from J, with 15 bases between. Germline V CDR1 and CDR2: MNHEY, SVGAGI. The CDR3 runs 16 residues. In DNA, the CDR3 is TGTGCCAGCAGTTATGATACCAGGGTGGACTACAATGAGCAGTTCTTC. Translation: CASSYDTRVDYNEQFF.